The table lists the clone carrying this TCR beta chain with a count of one. The antigen is undetermined. An end of the junction does not agree with germline; a read error may underlie this. This sample stems from a study of immune evolution from preneoplasia to lung adenocarcinoma. Data came from immunoSEQ multiplex PCR; TCRdb stores just in-frame clones and leaves some out. Here the sample spans approximately 4,500 clones, around 80% being singletons. Study results and limitations: KRAS-mutant nodules had the highest T cell clonality. Normal lung had the highest top T cell clone frequencies.

Germline V gene lookup returns CDR1 MDHEN and CDR2 SYDVKM. CDR3 length: 17 amino acids. This chain uses TRBV28 with TRBJ1-4, with 8 bases identical to TRBD1. The sample was FFPE lung adenocarcinoma in situ tissue. The receptor was isolated from a person aged 70 to 85 with lung adenocarcinoma. CDR3 loop: CANSLGTGLRANEKLFF. CDR3 in DNA: TGTGCCAACAGTCTCGGGACAGGCCTTCGGGCTAATGAAAAACTGTTTTTT. The whole variable domain, remainder taken from reference TRBV28 and TRBJ1-4, is DVKVTQSSRYLVKRTGEKVFLECVQDMDHENMFWYRQDPGLGLRLIYFSYDVKMKEKGDIPEGYSVSREKKERFSLILESASTNQTSMYLCANSLGTGLRANEKLFFGSGTQLSVL.